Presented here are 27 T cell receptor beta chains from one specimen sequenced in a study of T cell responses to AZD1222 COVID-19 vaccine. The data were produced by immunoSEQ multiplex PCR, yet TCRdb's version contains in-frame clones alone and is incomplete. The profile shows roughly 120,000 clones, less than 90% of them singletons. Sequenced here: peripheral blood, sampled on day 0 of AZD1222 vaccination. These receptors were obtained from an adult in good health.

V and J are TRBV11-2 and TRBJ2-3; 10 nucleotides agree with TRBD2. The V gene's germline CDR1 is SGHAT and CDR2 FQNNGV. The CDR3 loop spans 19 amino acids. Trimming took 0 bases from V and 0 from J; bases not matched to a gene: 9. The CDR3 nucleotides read TGTGCCAGCAGCTTAGAATGGTTAGCGGGGGGCCCGAGCACAGATACGCAGTATTTT. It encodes CASSLEWLAGGPSTDTQYF.

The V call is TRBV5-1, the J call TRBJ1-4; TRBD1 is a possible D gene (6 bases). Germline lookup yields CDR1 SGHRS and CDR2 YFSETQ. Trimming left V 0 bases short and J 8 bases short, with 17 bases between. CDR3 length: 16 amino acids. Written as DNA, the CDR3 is TGCGCCAGCAGCTTGGGGTCTGGGGACAATAGAGAAAAACTGTTTTTT. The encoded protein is CASSLGSGDNREKLFF.

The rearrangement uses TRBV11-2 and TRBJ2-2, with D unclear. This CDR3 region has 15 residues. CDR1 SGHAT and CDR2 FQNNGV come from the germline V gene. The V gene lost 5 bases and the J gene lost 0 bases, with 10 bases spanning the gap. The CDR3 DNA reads TGTGCCAGCAGCGCCTGGCGCTCGAACACCGGGGAGCTGTTTTTT. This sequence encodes CASSAWRSNTGELFF.

DNA of the CDR3: TGTGCCAGCAGCCAAGCGGGAGATACGCAGTATTTT. It is translated as CASSQAGDTQYF. V is TRBV3-1 (or the pseudogene TRBV3-2) and J is TRBJ2-3; D is unclear. The V end was cut by 1 base, the J end by 5 bases, with 4 bases between. The length of the CDR3 is 12 residues. Per the germline V gene, CDR1 is LGHDT and CDR2 is YNNKEL (reference sequence).

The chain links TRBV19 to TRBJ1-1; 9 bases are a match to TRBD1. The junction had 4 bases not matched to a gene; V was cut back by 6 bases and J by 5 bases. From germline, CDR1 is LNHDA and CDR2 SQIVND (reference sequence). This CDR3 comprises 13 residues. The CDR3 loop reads CASRRDRVTEAFF. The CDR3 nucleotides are TGTGCCAGTAGGCGGGACAGGGTAACTGAAGCTTTCTTT.

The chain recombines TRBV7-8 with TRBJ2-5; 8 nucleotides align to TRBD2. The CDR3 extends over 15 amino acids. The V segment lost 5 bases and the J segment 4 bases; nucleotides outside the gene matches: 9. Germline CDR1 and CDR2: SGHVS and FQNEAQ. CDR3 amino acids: CASSETRGGPETQYF. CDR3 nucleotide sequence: TGTGCCAGCAGCGAGACCCGGGGGGGCCCAGAGACCCAGTACTTC. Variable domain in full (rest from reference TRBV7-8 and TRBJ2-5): GAGVSQSPRYKVAKRGQDVALRCDPISGHVSLFWYQQALGQGPEFLTYFQNEAQLDKSGLPSDRFFAERPEGSVSTLKIQRTQQEDSAVYLCASSETRGGPETQYFGPGTRLLVL.

DNA of the CDR3: TGTGCCAGTAGTATTGAGGAGGGAGCCTACGAGCAGTACTTC. Amino acid sequence: CASSIEEGAYEQYF. The gene calls are TRBV19 and TRBJ2-7; perhaps TRBD2 as D (6 bases). The CDR3 spans 14 residues. CDR1 and CDR2 from the germline V gene are LNHDA and SQIVND (reference sequence). Deletions cut 3 bases from V and 2 bases from J, with 11 bases between.

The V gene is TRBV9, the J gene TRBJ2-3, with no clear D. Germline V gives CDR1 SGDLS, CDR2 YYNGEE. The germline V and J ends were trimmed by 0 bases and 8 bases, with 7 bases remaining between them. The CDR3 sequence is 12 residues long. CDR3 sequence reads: CASSVDWITQYF. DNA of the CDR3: TGTGCCAGCAGCGTAGATTGGATTACGCAGTATTTT.

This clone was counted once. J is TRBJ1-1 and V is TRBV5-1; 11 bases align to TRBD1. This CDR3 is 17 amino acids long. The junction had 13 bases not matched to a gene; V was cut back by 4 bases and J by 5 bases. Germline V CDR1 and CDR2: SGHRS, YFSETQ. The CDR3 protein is CASSPGSPDRGRTEAFF. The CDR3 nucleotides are TGCGCCAGCAGCCCGGGTAGCCCGGACAGGGGGCGAACTGAAGCTTTCTTT.

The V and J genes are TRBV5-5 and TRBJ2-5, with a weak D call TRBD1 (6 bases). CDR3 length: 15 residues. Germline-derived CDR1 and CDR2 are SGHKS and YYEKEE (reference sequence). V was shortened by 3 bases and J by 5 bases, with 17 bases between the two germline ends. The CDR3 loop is CASSWQQGRRETQYF. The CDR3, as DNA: TGTGCCAGCAGCTGGCAACAGGGCAGGAGGGAGACCCAGTACTTC.

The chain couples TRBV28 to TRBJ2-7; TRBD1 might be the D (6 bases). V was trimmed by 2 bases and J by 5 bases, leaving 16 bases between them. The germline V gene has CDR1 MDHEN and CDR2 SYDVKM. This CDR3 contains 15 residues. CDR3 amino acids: CASSLRGFREDEQYF. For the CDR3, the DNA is TGTGCCAGCAGTTTAAGGGGGTTCCGAGAAGACGAGCAGTACTTC.

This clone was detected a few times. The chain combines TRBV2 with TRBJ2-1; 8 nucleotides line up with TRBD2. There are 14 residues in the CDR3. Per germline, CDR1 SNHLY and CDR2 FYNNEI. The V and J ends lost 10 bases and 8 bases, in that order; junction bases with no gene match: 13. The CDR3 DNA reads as TGTGCCACCTGGACTAGCCCCGACGGGGATGAGCAGTTCTTC. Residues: CATWTSPDGDEQFF.

The CDR3 bases are TGTGCCACCAGTGATAAAACCAGGGATCAGCCCCAGCATTTT. Translated, it gives CATSDKTRDQPQHF. The chain has TRBV24-1 and TRBJ1-5, with a weak D call TRBD1 (5 bases). CDR1 and CDR2 (germline): KGHDR, SFDVKD. V shed 3 bases and J shed 5 bases, with 10 bases lying between them. CDR3 size: 14 residues.

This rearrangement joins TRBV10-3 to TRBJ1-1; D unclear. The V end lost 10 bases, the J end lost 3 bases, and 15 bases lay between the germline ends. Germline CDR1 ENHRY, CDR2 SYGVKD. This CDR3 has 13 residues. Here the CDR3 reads CATRRAPDTEAFF. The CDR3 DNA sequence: TGTGCCACCAGACGGGCCCCTGACACTGAAGCTTTCTTT.

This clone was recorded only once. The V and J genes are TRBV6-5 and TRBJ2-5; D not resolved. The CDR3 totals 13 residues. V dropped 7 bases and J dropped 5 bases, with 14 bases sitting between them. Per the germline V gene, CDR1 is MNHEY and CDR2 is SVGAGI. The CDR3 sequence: CASTTLLGETQYF. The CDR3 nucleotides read TGTGCCAGCACTACCCTTCTTGGGGAGACCCAGTACTTC.

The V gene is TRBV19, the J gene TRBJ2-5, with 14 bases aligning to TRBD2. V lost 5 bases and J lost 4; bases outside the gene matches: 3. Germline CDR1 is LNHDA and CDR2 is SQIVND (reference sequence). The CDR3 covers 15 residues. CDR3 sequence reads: CASSPGLAGGETQYF. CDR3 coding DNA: TGTGCCAGTAGTCCAGGACTAGCGGGAGGAGAGACCCAGTACTTC.

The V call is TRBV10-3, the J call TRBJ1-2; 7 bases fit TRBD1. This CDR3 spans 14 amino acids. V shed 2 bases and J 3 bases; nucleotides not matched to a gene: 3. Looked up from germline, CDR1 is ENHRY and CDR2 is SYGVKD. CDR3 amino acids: CAISERQGDYGYTF. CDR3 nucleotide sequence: TGTGCCATCAGTGAGAGGCAGGGGGACTATGGCTACACCTTC.

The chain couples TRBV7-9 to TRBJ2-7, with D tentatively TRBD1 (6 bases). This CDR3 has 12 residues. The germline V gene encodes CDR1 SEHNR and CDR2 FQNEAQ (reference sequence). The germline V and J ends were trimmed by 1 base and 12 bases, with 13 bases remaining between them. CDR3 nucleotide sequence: TGTGCCAGCAGCTTAGGCAGGGGATGGGTGTACTTC. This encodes CASSLGRGWVYF.

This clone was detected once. CDR3 in amino acids: CASSLYTPGPMSYEQYF. CDR3 in DNA: TGTGCCAGCTCACTATACACTCCGGGACCGATGTCCTACGAGCAGTACTTC. V and J are TRBV18 and TRBJ2-7; D may match TRBD1 or TRBD2 (5 bases each). CDR1 and CDR2 (germline): KGHSH, LQKENI. Trimming pared 4 bases from V and 1 base from J, leaving 20 bases between. The CDR3 runs 17 residues.

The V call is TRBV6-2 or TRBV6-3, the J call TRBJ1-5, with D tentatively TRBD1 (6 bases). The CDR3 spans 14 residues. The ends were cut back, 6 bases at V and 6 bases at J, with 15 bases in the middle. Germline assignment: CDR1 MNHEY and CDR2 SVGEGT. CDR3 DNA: TGTGCCAGCAGCGACTACAGGGACGTTCAGCCCCAGCATTTT. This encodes CASSDYRDVQPQHF.

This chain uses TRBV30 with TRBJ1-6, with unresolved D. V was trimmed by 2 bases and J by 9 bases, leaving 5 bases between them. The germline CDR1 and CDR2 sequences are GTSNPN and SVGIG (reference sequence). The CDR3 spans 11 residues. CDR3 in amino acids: CAWSTGSPLHF. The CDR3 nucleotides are TGTGCCTGGAGTACGGGTTCACCCCTCCACTTT.

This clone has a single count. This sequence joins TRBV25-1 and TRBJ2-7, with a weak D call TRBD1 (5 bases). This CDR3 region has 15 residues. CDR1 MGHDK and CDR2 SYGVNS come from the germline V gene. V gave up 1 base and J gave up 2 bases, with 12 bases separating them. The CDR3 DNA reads TGTGCCAGCAGTGAATCCAGGGTTTTCCCCTACGAGCAGTACTTC. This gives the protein CASSESRVFPYEQYF.

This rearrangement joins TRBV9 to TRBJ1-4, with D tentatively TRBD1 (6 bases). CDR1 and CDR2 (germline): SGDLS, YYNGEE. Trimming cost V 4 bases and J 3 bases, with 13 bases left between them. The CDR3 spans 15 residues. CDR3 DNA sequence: TGTGCCAGCAGCCTCCTCGGACAGCCTAATGAAAAACTGTTTTTT. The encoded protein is CASSLLGQPNEKLFF.

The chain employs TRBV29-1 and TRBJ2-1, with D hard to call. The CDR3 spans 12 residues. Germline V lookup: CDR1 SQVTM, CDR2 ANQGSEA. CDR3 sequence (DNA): TGCACCGGTACCTCAAGTTACAATGAGCAGTTCTTC. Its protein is CTGTSSYNEQFF.

CDR3 in DNA: TGTGCCAGCAGCCTAAGGGACAGCTATCAGCCCCAGCATTTT. Its protein product is CASSLRDSYQPQHF. The chain carries TRBV2 and TRBJ1-5; TRBD1 agrees at 7 bases. Germline V gene lookup returns CDR1 SNHLY and CDR2 FYNNEI. This CDR3 contains 14 residues. The V gene end was trimmed by 6 bases and the J gene end by 5 bases; junction bases not matched to a gene: 7.

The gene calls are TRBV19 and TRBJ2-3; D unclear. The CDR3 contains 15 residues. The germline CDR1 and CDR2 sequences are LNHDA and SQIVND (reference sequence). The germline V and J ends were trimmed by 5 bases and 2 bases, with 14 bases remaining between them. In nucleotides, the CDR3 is TGTGCCAGTAGTGGGCCTGGCATAAACACAGATACGCAGTATTTT. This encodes CASSGPGINTDTQYF.

CDR3 in amino acids: CASSLAGDSPLHF. The CDR3 DNA reads as TGTGCCAGCAGCTTGGCCGGAGATTCACCCCTCCACTTT. The chain employs TRBV5-5 and TRBJ1-6; no reliable D call. The CDR3 has 13 amino acids. From germline, CDR1 is SGHKS and CDR2 YYEKEE (reference sequence). V dropped 0 bases and J dropped 8 bases, with 6 bases sitting between them. The variable domain in full, with the rest retrieved from reference TRBV5-5 and TRBJ1-6, is DAGVTQSPTHLIKTRGQQVTLRCSPISGHKSVSWYQQVLGQGPQFIFQYYEKEERGRGNFPDRFSARQFPNYSSELNVNALLLGDSALYLCASSLAGDSPLHFGNGTRLTVT.